This is a list of T cell receptor beta chains from one sample in a study of human T cells and chemical hapten exposure. TCRdb ran MiXCR on the RACE reads and lists one entry per CDR3 protein. The data hold some 330,000 distinct CDR3 sequences, with around 5.5% observed a single time. The sample in question was whole blood, obtained in connection with sensitization to the hapten diphenylcyclopropenone (DPC). Every receptor here comes from a woman in her late teens or twenties with alopecia areata. Some clones in this sample may be carry-over from other donors' samples. Each CDR3 is given with its conserved first and last residue. Fields, in order: V gene, clone size, J gene, D gene, CDR3 protein, CDR3 DNA. The D gene is left open where the match is weak. Size values are once, few and many counts, or a class for expanded clones, and some rows have none.

TRBV7-8	.	TRBJ2-3	TRBD2	CASSLFGAGGPRTDTQYF	TGTGCCAGCAGCCTTTTCGGAGCGGGGGGGCCGCGCACAGATACGCAGTATTTT
TRBV14	.	TRBJ2-4	.	CASSQGLGIQYF	TGTGCCAGCAGCCAAGGCCTGGGCATTCAGTACTTC
TRBV7-9	many	TRBJ2-3	TRBD2	CASSSAPERGATDTQYF	TGTGCCAGCAGCTCAGCCCCTGAGCGGGGGGCCACAGATACGCAGTATTTT
TRBV4-3	many	TRBJ2-3	.	CASSPPRGGADTQYF	TGCGCCAGCAGCCCGCCAAGGGGGGGGGCAGATACGCAGTATTTT
TRBV5-1	many	TRBJ2-3	TRBD1	CASSSTGSSTDTQYF	TGCGCCAGCAGCTCGACAGGGAGCAGCACAGATACGCAGTATTTT
TRBV6-5	few	TRBJ2-2	.	CASSYGGAAGELFF	TGTGCCAGCAGTTACGGGGGAGCGGCCGGGGAGCTGTTTTTT
TRBV6-2/TRBV6-3	.	TRBJ1-6	.	CASSYGRGARISSPLHF	TGTGCCAGCAGTTACGGGCGGGGGGCGAGGATAAGTTCACCCCTCCACTTT
TRBV20-1	many	TRBJ2-3	TRBD1	CSARELGQGGADTQYF	TGCAGTGCTAGAGAGCTGGGACAGGGAGGGGCAGATACGCAGTATTTT
TRBV28	many	TRBJ1-3	.	CASSPTGSSGNTIYF	TGTGCCAGCAGTCCTACAGGGAGCTCTGGAAACACCATATATTTT
TRBV5-1	.	TRBJ1-5	.	CASSPGIGNQPQHF	TGCGCCAGCAGCCCAGGTATAGGCAATCAGCCCCAGCATTTT
TRBV5-1	.	TRBJ1-1	TRBD1	CASRGQPSNGQSEAFF	TGCGCCAGCAGGGGACAGCCGTCCAATGGCCAATCTGAAGCTTTCTTT
TRBV6-1	many	TRBJ2-3	.	CASTGGATAPSTDTQYF	TGTGCCAGCACGGGCGGGGCGACAGCCCCTAGCACAGATACGCAGTATTTT
TRBV19	few	TRBJ1-5	.	CASSFPGGNQPQHF	TGTGCCAGTAGTTTCCCAGGGGGCAATCAGCCCCAGCATTTT
TRBV27	many	TRBJ1-2	.	CASRRTANYGYTF	TGTGCCAGCAGGAGGACAGCCAACTATGGCTACACCTTC
TRBV28	few	TRBJ1-2	.	CASSFTSWSETSNYGYTF	TGTGCCAGCAGTTTCACCTCCTGGAGTGAGACTTCCAACTATGGCTACACCTTC
TRBV10-3	few	TRBJ1-4	.	CATGRSGTTNEKLFF	TGTGCCACCGGGAGGTCCGGTACAACTAATGAAAAACTGTTTTTT
TRBV5-5	.	TRBJ2-3	.	CASSLDREKDTQYF	TGTGCCAGCAGCTTGGACAGGGAAAAAGATACGCAGTATTTT
TRBV6-5	many	TRBJ2-7	.	CATLPPGRYEQYF	TGTGCCACCCTACCCCCAGGGCGCTACGAGCAGTACTTC
TRBV5-1	many	TRBJ2-5	TRBD1	CASSPGQGGETQYF	TGCGCCAGCAGCCCGGGACAGGGGGGAGAGACCCAGTACTTC
TRBV12-3/TRBV12-4	.	TRBJ2-6	.	CASTPAGRSGANVLTF	TGTGCCAGCACCCCAGCGGGCCGCTCTGGGGCCAACGTCCTGACTTTC
TRBV2	few	TRBJ1-4	.	CASSDREEKLFF	TGTGCCAGCAGTGATCGTGAAGAAAAACTGTTTTTT
TRBV6-6	few	TRBJ2-3	.	CASSYSSRGLTDTQYF	TGTGCCAGCAGTTACTCGTCCCGCGGCCTCACAGATACGCAGTATTTT
TRBV7-9	many	TRBJ2-5	.	CASSPGTQASYQETQYF	TGTGCCAGCAGCCCGGGGACACAAGCTTCGTACCAAGAGACCCAGTACTTC
TRBV6-2/TRBV6-3	few	TRBJ2-2	.	CASTYRSGELFF	TGTGCCAGCACCTACCGATCCGGGGAGCTGTTTTTT
TRBV28	many	TRBJ2-4	.	CASSLGGSKNIQYF	TGTGCCAGCAGTTTAGGGGGTTCCAAAAACATTCAGTACTTC
TRBV12-3/TRBV12-4	few	TRBJ1-5	.	CASRQEENQPQHF	TGTGCCAGCAGACAGGAAGAGAATCAGCCCCAGCATTTT
TRBV6-4	many	TRBJ2-3	TRBD2	CASSDSSGGGATDTQYF	TGTGCCAGCAGTGACTCGAGTGGCGGGGGGGCAACAGATACGCAGTATTTT
TRBV24-1	.	TRBJ1-4	TRBD1	CATSDQPLTGENEKLFF	TGTGCCACCAGTGACCAACCCCTGACAGGGGAGAATGAAAAACTGTTTTTT
TRBV12-3/TRBV12-4	few	TRBJ1-6	.	CASSSRTSSYNSPLHF	TGTGCCAGCAGTTCCCGCACGAGCTCCTATAATTCACCCCTCCACTTT
TRBV25-1	few	TRBJ1-4	TRBD1	CASSDLGTATTNEKLFF	TGTGCCAGCAGTGATCTTGGGACAGCTACAACTAATGAAAAACTGTTTTTT
TRBV20-1	.	TRBJ2-1	.	CSARPRGEQFF	TGCAGTGCTAGACCCCGGGGAGAGCAGTTCTTC